The sequence of this T cell receptor (beta chain) was determined in a study of cytomegalovirus exposure and HLA in healthy donors. There are 15 residues in the CDR3. Looked up from germline, CDR1 is LNHDA and CDR2 is SQIVND (reference sequence). Trimming removed 7 bases at V and 4 bases at J, with 18 bases between. Primers for the PCR totalled 60 Vbeta and 13 Jbeta. Profiling relied on immunoSEQ multiplex PCR, and the TCRdb table lists in-frame clones only, not all of them. The sample has 100,000 to 140,000 clones; about 81% are singletons. The source is a man aged 25-45 years in good health and CMV-seropositive. Sequencing used PBMCs. This sequence joins TRBV19 and TRBJ2-3; maybe TRBD2 (6 bases). CDR3 nucleotides: TGTGCCAGTATCCAGACGGGGGACCGGGCAGATACGCAGTATTTT. It codes for CASIQTGDRADTQYF.